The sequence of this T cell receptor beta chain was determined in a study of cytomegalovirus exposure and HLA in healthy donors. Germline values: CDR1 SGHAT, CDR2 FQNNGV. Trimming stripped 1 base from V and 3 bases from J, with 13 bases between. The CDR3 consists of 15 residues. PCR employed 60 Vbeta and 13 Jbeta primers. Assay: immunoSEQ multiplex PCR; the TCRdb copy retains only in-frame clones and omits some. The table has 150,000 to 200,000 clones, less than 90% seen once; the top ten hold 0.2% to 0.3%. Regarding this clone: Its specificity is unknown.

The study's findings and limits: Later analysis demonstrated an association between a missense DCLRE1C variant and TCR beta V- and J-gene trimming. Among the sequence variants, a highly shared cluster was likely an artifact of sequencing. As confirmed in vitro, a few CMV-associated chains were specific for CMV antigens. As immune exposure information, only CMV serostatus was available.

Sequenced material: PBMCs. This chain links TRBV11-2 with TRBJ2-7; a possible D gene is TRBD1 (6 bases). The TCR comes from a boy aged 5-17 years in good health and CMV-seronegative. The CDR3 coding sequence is TGTGCCAGCAGCTTAGCTGGACAGAGGAACTACGAGCAGTACTTC. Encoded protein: CASSLAGQRNYEQYF.